Following are 5 T cell receptor beta chains from one sample sequenced in a study of shared clonotypes between healthy human individuals. Assay used: immunoSEQ multiplex PCR; TCRdb lists only in-frame clones, some missing. Among about 1.1 million clones listed, 78% were seen once. Sequenced input: memory CD4+ T cells from PBMCs. Subset here: CD45RA-negative fraction. Receptor source: a man aged 18 to 29 in good health. Some clones in this sample may be carry-over from other donors' samples.

This clone occurred once. The same CDR3 is also encoded by other DNA sequences in this sample. The CDR3 sequence is CASSPYEQYF. In DNA form, the CDR3 reads TGTGCCAGCAGCCCATACGAGCAGTACTTC. V gene TRBV7-9 combines with J gene TRBJ2-7, with unresolved D. Germline-derived CDR1 and CDR2 are SEHNR and FQNEAQ (reference sequence). This CDR3 has 10 amino acids. The V end was cut by 5 bases, the J end by 4 bases, with 3 bases between.

The chain employs TRBV11-2 and TRBJ2-3; the D is unclear. This CDR3 comprises 15 residues. Germline V lookup: CDR1 SGHAT, CDR2 FQNNGV. V dropped 1 base and J dropped 6 bases, with 14 bases sitting between them. CDR3 residues: CASSLVRVAGDTQYF. The CDR3, as DNA: TGTGCCAGCAGCTTAGTACGGGTGGCCGGCGATACGCAGTATTTT. Full variable domain (remainder filled in from reference TRBV11-2 and TRBJ2-3): EAGVAQSPRYKIIEKRQSVAFWCNPISGHATLYWYQQILGQGPKLLIQFQNNGVVDDSQLPKDRFSAERLKGVDSTLKIQPAKLEDSAVYLCASSLVRVAGDTQYFGPGTRLTVL.

This clone showed up many times. This chain uses TRBV10-3 with TRBJ2-7; TRBD2 matches at 7 bases. The CDR3 is 14 residues long. The germline CDR1 and CDR2 sequences are ENHRY and SYGVKD. Unmatched junction bases numbered 7, after V lost 3 bases and J lost 5 bases. CDR3: CAISDWGRAHEQYF. The CDR3 nucleotides read TGTGCCATCAGTGATTGGGGGAGGGCCCACGAGCAGTACTTC.

The chain is built from TRBV7-2 and TRBJ2-7, with 7 bases identical to TRBD2. The V gene end was trimmed by 1 base and the J gene end by 0 bases; junction bases not matched to a gene: 6. The CDR3 has 16 residues. Germline values: CDR1 SGHTA, CDR2 FQGNSA. The CDR3 bases are TGTGCCAGCAGCTTAGAGTCTACTAGCGTCTCCTACGAGCAGTACTTC. Its protein is CASSLESTSVSYEQYF.

CDR3 DNA sequence: TGTGCCAGCAGCACGGGACAGGGGCACAATCAGCCCCAGCATTTT. It yields the protein CASSTGQGHNQPQHF. The rearrangement uses TRBV28 and TRBJ1-5, with 10 bases identical to TRBD1. The CDR3 has 15 amino acids. Unmatched junction bases numbered 5, after V lost 6 bases and J lost 3 bases. Germline assignment: CDR1 MDHEN and CDR2 SYDVKM.